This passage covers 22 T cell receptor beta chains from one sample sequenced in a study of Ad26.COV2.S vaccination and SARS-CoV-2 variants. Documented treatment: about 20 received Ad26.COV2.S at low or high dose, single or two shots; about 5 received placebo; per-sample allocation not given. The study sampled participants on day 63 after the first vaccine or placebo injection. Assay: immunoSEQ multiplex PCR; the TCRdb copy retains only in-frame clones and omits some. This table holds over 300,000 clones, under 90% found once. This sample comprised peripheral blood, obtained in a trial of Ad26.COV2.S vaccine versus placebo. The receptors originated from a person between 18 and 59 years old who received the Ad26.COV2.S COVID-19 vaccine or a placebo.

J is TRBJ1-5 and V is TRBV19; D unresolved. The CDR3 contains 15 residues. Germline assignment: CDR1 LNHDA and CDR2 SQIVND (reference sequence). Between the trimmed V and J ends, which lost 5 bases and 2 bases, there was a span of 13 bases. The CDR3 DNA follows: TGTGCCAGTAGTCCGTCAGGTAAAGGCAATCAGCCCCAGCATTTT. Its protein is CASSPSGKGNQPQHF.

CDR3 in amino acids: CASSVAGGPSSGNTIYF. Here the CDR3 DNA reads TGTGCCAGCAGCGTAGCCGGTGGACCGAGCTCTGGAAACACCATATATTTT. The chain uses TRBV9 and TRBJ1-3; the D is unclear. Germline V gives CDR1 SGDLS, CDR2 YYNGEE. The CDR3 loop spans 17 amino acids. V dropped 0 bases and J dropped 0 bases, with 13 bases sitting between them.

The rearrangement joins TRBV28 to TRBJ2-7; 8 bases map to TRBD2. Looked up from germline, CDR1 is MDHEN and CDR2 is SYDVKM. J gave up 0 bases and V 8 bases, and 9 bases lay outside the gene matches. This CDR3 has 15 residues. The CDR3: CASRTTGTSSYEQYF. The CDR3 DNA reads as TGTGCCAGCCGTACTACCGGGACTAGCTCCTACGAGCAGTACTTC.

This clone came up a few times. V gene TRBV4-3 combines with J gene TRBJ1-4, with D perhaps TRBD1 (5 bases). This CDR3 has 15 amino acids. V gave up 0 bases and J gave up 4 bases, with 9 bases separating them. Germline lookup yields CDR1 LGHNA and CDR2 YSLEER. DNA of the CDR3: TGCGCCAGCAGCCAAGAGGGGGGGGATAATGAAAAACTGTTTTTT. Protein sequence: CASSQEGGDNEKLFF.

The CDR3 sequence is CASSLVSGTQYF. DNA of the CDR3: TGTGCCAGCAGCTTGGTATCGGGGACCCAGTACTTC. The V and J genes are TRBV5-5 and TRBJ2-5; D is unclear. This CDR3 has 12 residues. Trimming took off 0 bases at V and 7 bases at J, with 7 bases between the two ends. CDR1 and CDR2 from the germline V gene are SGHKS and YYEKEE (reference sequence).

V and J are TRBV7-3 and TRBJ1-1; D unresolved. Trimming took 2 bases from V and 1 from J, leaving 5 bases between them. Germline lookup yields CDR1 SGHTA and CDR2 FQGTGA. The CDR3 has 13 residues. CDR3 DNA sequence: TGTGCCAGCAGCTTAGACACGAACACTGAAGCTTTCTTT. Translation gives CASSLDTNTEAFF.

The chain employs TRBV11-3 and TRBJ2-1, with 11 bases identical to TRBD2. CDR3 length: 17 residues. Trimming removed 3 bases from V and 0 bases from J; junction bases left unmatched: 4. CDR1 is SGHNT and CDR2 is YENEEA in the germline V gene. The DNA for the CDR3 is TGTGCCAGCAGCTTTGGGACTAGCGGAAGCTCCTACAATGAGCAGTTCTTC. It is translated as CASSFGTSGSSYNEQFF.

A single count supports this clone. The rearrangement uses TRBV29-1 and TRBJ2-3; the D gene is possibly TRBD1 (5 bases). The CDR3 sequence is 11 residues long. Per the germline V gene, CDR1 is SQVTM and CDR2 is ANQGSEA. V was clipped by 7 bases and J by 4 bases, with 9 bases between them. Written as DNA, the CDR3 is TGCAGCGGTGACAGAGCAGATACGCAGTATTTT. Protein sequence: CSGDRADTQYF.

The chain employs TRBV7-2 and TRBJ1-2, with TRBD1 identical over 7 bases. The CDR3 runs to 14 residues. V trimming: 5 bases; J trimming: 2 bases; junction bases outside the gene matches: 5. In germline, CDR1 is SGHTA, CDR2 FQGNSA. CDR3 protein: CASSVDRLNYGYTF. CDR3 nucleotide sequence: TGTGCCAGCAGCGTGGACAGGTTGAACTATGGCTACACCTTC.

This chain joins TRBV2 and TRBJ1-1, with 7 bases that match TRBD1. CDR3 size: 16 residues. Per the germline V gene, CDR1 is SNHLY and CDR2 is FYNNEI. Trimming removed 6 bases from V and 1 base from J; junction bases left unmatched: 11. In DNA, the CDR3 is TGTGCCAGCAGAGAGGGGGCCTTTTCTGCGAACACTGAAGCTTTCTTT. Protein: CASREGAFSANTEAFF.

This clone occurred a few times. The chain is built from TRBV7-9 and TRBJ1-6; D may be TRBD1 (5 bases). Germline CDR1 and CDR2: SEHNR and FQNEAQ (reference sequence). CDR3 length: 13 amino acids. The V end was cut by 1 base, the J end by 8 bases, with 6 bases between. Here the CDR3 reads CASSLVTDSPLHF. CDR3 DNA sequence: TGTGCCAGCAGCTTAGTGACAGATTCACCCCTCCACTTT. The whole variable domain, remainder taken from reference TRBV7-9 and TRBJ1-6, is DTGVSQNPRHKITKRGQNVTFRCDPISEHNRLYWYRQTLGQGPEFLTYFQNEAQLEKSRLLSDRFSAERPKGSFSTLEIQRTEQGDSAMYLCASSLVTDSPLHFGNGTRLTVT.

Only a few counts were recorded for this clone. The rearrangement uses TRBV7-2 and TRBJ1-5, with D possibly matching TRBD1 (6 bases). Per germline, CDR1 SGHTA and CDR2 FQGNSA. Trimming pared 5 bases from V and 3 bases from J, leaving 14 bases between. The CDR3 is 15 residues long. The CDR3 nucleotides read TGTGCCAGCAGCCCCCGGGGGGGCGTCAATCAGCCCCAGCATTTT. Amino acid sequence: CASSPRGGVNQPQHF.

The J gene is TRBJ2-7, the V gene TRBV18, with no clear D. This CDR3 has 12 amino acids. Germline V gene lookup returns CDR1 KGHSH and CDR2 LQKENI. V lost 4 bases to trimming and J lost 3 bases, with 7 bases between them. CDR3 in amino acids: CASSRDGYEQYF. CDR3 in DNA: TGTGCCAGCTCACGCGACGGCTACGAGCAGTACTTC.

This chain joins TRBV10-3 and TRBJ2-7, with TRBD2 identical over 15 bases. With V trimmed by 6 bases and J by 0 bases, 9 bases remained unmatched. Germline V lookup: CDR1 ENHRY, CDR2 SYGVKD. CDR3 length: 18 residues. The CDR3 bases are TGTGCCATCAGCGGGACTAGCGGGAGGTTGGGGGGCTCCTACGAGCAGTACTTC. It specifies CAISGTSGRLGGSYEQYF.

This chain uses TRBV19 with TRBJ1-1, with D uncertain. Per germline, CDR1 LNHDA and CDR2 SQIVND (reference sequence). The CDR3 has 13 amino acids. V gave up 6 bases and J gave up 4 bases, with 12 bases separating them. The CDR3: CASSLAGVTEAFF. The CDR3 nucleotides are TGTGCCAGTAGCCTTGCCGGGGTCACTGAAGCTTTCTTT.

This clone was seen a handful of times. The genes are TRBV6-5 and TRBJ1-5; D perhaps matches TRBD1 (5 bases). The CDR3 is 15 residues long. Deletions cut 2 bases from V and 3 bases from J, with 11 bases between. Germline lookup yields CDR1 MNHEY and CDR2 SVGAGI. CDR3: CASSYGRGNNQPQHF. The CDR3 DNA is TGTGCCAGCAGTTACGGACGGGGGAACAATCAGCCCCAGCATTTT.

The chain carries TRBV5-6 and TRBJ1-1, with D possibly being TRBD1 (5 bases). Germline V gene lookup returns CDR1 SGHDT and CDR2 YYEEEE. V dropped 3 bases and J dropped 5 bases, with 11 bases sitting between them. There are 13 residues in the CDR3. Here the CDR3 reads CASSWGTWTEAFF. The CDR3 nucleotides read TGTGCCAGCAGCTGGGGGACGTGGACTGAAGCTTTCTTT.

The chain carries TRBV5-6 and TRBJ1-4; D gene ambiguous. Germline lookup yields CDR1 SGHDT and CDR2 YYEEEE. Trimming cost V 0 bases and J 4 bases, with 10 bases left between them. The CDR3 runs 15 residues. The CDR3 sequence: CASSLDRRINEKLFF. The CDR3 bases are TGTGCCAGCAGCTTGGATCGGCGGATTAATGAAAAACTGTTTTTT.

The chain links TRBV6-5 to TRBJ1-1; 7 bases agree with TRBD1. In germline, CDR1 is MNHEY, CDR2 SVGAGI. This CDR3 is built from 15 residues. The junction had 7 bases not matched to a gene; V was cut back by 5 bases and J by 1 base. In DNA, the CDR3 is TGTGCCAGCAGTCCACAGGGGCGGGCGAACACTGAAGCTTTCTTT. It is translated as CASSPQGRANTEAFF.

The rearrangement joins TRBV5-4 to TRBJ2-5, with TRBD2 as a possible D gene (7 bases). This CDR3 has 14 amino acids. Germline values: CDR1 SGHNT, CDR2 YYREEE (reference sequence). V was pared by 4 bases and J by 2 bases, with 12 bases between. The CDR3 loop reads CASSPQGLQETQYF. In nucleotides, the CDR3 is TGTGCCAGCAGCCCACAGGGACTACAAGAGACCCAGTACTTC. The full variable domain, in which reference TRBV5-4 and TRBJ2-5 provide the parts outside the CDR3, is ETGVTQSPTHLIKTRGQQVTLRCSSQSGHNTVSWYQQALGQGPQFIFQYYREEENGRGNFPPRFSGLQFPNYSSELNVNALELDDSALYLCASSPQGLQETQYFGPGTRLLVL.

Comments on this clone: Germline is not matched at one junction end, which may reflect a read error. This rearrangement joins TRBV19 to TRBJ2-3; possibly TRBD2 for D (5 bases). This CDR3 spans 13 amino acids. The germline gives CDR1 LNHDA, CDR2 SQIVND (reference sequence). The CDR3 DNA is TGTGCCAGTACCAGACGGGAAACAGATACGAAGTATTTT. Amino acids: CASTRRETDTKYF.

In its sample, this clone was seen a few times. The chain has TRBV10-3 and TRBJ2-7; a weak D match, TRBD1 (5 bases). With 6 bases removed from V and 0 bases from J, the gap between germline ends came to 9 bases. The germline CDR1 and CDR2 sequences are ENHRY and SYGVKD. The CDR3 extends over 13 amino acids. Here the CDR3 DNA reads TGTGCCATCAGGAACAGGAGCTCCTACGAGCAGTACTTC. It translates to CAIRNRSSYEQYF.